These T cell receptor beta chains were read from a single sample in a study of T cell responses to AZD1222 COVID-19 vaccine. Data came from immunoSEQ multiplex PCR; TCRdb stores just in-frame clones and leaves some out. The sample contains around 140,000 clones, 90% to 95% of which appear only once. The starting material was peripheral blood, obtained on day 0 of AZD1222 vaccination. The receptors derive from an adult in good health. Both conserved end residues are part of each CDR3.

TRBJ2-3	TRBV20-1	CSASEGTGQVTQYF
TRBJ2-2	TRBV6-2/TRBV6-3	CASSLGPVSNTGELFF
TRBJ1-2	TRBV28	CASNKQGPDYGYTF
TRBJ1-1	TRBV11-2	CASSLVVSNTEAFF
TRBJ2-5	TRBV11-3	CASSLDPGTQYF
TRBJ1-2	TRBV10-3	CAISADPRDYGYTF
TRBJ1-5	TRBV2	CASRSGLYSNQPQHF
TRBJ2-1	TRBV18	CASSPGTSGTNEQFF
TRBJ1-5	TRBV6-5	CASSYPILYSNQPQHF
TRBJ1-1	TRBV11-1	CASSSKGALNTEAFF
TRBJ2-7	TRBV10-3	CAISDSYEQYF
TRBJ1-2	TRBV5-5	CASSLGPGGPLGGYTF
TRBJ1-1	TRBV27	CASSVRDGVNTEAFF
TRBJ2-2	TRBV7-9	CASSLVGNPGTGELFF
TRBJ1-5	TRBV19	CASYDRGRTDQPQHF
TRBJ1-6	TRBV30	CAWSSGSASPLHF
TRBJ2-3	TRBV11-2	CASSLVWRTGGTDTQYF
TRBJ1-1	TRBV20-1	CSASPGNTEAFF
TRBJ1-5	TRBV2	CASKGQGNQPQHF
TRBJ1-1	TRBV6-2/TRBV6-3	CASSYSGYLTTEAFF
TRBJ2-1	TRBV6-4	CASITLSSVTYNEQFF
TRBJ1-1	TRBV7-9	CASSTGQGRVTEAFF
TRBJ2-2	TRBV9	CASSVGANSGELFF
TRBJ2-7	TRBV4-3	CASSQGQGSGQYF